The 8 T cell receptor beta chains reported below all come from one sample, sequenced in a study of beta chain features in type 1 diabetes. Expressed TCRB transcripts got sequenced, as all isolated RNA was reverse transcribed. Measured with immunoSEQ multiplex PCR; TCRdb has only the in-frame clones, and not every one. This table has 350,000 to 400,000 clones, over 13% appearing once. Sequencing input: naive CD4+ T cells from blood. These receptors originate from a woman in her late teens or twenties in good health.

This clone was observed a handful of times. The chain links TRBV5-4 to TRBJ2-3; 9 bases line up with TRBD2. This CDR3 has 17 residues. Germline CDR1 and CDR2: SGHNT and YYREEE (reference sequence). The V and J ends lost 4 bases and 0 bases, in that order; junction bases with no gene match: 9. The DNA of the CDR3 is TGTGCCAGCAGCCGATGGATAGCGGGAGATAGCACAGATACGCAGTATTTT. This sequence encodes CASSRWIAGDSTDTQYF.

J is TRBJ2-5 and V is TRBV11-2; 8 bases are a match to TRBD2. The CDR3 sequence is 14 residues long. The trim removed 4 bases at V and 5 bases at J, leaving 6 bases unmatched. The germline V gene has CDR1 SGHAT and CDR2 FQNNGV. The CDR3 sequence is CASSSSGFIETQYF. In nucleotides, the CDR3 is TGTGCCAGCAGCTCTAGCGGGTTTATTGAGACCCAGTACTTC.

The chain combines TRBV7-9 with TRBJ1-5; 7 bases align to TRBD1. The V and J ends lost 0 bases and 4 bases, in that order; junction bases with no gene match: 6. Germline V gene sequence: CDR1 SEHNR, CDR2 FQNEAQ (reference sequence). The CDR3 runs to 16 residues. CDR3 region: CASSLALGQRNQPQHF. The DNA of the CDR3 is TGTGCCAGCAGCTTAGCGCTGGGACAGCGGAATCAGCCCCAGCATTTT.

The chain links TRBV5-4 to TRBJ2-7; TRBD2 aligns across 8 bases. The CDR3 loop spans 15 amino acids. Germline assignment: CDR1 SGHNT and CDR2 YYREEE (reference sequence). Germline trimming cut 2 bases from V and 4 bases from J; bases unmatched to any gene: 8. The CDR3 nucleotides are TGTGCCAGCAGCTTTAGTTGGTCTAGCGGGTACGAGCAGTACTTC. Its protein is CASSFSWSSGYEQYF.

The table lists this clone with a few counts. The rearrangement uses TRBV18 and TRBJ2-5, with D possibly matching TRBD2 (5 bases). The ends were cut back, 6 bases at V and 5 bases at J, with 16 bases in the middle. The CDR3 is 14 residues long. CDR1 KGHSH and CDR2 LQKENI come from the germline V gene. In DNA, the CDR3 is TGTGCCAGCTCCCCTCGGGGTAGCAGCGAGACCCAGTACTTC. Its translation is CASSPRGSSETQYF.

This chain links TRBV18 with TRBJ2-5; tentative D call: TRBD1 (5 bases). The ends were cut back, 2 bases at V and 9 bases at J, with 16 bases in the middle. CDR3 length: 14 residues. CDR1 and CDR2 (germline): KGHSH, LQKENI. CDR3 DNA sequence: TGTGCCAGCTCACCAATGACAGACTCTGCGTCCCAGTACTTC. This gives the protein CASSPMTDSASQYF.

This clone has only a few counts. The chain uses TRBV12-5 and TRBJ1-2, with TRBD1 identical over 11 bases. This CDR3 contains 14 residues. V shed 6 bases, J shed 6 bases, and the junction held 6 bases outside the gene matches. CDR1 and CDR2 (germline): LGHNT, FRNRAP. The CDR3 DNA follows: TGTGCTAGTGGCCCAGGACAGGGGGCAGATGGCTACACCTTC. Its protein product is CASGPGQGADGYTF.

The chain joins TRBV7-2 to TRBJ1-2; D ambiguous. The CDR3 runs to 13 residues. Germline CDR1 and CDR2: SGHTA and FQGNSA. V was clipped by 5 bases and J by 8 bases, with 15 bases between them. CDR3 region: CASSMDGRGGYTF. DNA of the CDR3: TGTGCCAGCAGCATGGACGGGAGAGGGGGCTACACCTTC.